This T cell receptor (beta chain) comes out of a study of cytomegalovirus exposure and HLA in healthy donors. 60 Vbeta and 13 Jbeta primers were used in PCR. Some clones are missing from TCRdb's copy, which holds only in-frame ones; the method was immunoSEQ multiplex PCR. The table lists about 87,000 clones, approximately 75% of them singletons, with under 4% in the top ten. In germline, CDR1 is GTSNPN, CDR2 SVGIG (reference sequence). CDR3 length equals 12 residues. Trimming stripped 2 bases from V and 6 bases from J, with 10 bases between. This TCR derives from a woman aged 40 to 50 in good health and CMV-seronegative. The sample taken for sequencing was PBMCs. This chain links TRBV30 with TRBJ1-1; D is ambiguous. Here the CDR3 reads CAWSQREAEAFF. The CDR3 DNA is TGTGCCTGGAGTCAGAGGGAAGCTGAAGCTTTCTTT.